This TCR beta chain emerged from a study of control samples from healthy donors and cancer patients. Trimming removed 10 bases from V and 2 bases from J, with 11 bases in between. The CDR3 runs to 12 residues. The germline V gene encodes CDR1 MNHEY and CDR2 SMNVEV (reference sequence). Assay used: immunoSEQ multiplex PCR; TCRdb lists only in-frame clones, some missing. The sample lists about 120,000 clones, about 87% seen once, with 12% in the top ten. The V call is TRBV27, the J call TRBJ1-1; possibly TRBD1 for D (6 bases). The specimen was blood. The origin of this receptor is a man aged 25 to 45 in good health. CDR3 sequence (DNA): TGTGCCACTCGGACAGCAAACACTGAAGCTTTCTTT. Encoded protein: CATRTANTEAFF.